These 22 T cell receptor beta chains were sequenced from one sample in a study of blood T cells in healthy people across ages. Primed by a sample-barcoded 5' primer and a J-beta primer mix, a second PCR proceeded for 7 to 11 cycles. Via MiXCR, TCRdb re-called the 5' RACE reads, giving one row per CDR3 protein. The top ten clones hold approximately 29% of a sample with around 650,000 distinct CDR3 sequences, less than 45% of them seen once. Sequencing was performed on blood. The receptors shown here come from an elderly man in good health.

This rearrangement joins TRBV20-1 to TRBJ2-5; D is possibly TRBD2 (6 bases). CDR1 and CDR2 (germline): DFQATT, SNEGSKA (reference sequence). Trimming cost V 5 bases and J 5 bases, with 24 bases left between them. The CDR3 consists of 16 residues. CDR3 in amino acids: CSAPPGEAGRSETQYF. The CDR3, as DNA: TGCAGTGCTCCACCCGGGGAAGCGGGCCGGTCGGAGACCCAGTACTTC.

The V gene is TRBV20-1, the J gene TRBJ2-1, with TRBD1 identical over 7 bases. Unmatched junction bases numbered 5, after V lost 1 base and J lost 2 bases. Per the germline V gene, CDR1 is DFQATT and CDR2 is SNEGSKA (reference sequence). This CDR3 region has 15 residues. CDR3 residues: CSARGGGRTYNEQFF. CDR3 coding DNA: TGCAGTGCTAGAGGAGGGGGCCGGACCTACAATGAGCAGTTCTTC.

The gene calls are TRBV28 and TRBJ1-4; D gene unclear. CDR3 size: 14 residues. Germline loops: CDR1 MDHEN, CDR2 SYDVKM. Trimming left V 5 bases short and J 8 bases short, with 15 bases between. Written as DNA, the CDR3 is TGTGCCAGCAGTGTAGTACCCCGTAGGGAAAAACTGTTTTTT. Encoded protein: CASSVVPRREKLFF.

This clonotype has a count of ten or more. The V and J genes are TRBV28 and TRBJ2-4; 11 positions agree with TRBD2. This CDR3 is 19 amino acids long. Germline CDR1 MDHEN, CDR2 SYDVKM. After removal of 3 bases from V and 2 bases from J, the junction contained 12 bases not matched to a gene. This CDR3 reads CASSFGLSSGRMTKNIQYF. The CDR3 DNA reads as TGTGCCAGCAGTTTCGGTCTTTCTAGCGGGAGGATGACCAAAAACATTCAGTACTTC.

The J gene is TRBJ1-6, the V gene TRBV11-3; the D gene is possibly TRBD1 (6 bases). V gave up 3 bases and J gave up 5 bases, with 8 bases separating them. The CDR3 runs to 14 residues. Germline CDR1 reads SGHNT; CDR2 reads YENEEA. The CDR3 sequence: CASSLGHNNSPLHF. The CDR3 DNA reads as TGTGCCAGCAGCTTGGGACACAATAATTCACCCCTCCACTTT.

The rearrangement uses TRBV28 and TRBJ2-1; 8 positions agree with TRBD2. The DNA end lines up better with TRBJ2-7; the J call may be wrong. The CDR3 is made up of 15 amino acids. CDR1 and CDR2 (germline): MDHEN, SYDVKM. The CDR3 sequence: CASSLSREAYNEQYF. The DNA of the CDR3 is TGTGCCAGCAGTTTATCGCGGGAGGCCTACAATGAGCAGTACTTC.

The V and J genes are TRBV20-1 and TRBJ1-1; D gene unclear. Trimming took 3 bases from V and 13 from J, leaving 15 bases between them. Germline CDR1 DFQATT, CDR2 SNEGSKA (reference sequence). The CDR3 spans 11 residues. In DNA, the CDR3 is TGCAGTGCTAGGTTGGCCCGGAGCGATTTCTTT. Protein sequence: CSARLARSDFF.

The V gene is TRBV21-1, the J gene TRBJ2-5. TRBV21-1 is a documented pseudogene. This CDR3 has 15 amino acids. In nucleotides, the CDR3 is TGTGCCAGCAGCTCAGATGGAGGGTACCAAGAGACCCAGTACTTC. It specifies CASSSDGGYQETQYF.

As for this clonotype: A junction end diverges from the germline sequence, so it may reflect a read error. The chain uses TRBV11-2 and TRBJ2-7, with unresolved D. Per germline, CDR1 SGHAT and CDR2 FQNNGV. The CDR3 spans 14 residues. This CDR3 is CASSFPDVSFEQYF. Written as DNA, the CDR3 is TGTGCCAGCAGCTTCCCGGACGTGTCCTTCGAGCAGTACTTC.

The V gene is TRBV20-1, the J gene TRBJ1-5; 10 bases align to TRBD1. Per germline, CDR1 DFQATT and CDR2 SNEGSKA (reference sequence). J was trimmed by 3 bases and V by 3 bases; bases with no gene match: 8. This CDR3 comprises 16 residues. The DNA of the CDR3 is TGCAGTGCTAGGATGACAGGGGGCAATGTCAATCAGCCCCAGCATTTT. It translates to CSARMTGGNVNQPQHF.

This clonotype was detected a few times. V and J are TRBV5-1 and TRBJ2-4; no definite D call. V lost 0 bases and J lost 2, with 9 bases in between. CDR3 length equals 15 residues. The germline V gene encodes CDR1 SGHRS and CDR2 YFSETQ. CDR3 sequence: CASSLGALSKNIQYF. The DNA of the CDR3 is TGCGCCAGCAGCTTGGGGGCACTGTCCAAAAACATTCAGTACTTC.

CDR3 coding DNA: TGCAGTGCTAAGCTAGCCCCTTCTAGCACAGATACGCAGTATTTT. It encodes CSAKLAPSSTDTQYF. The V and J genes are TRBV20-1 and TRBJ2-3; TRBD2 is a possible D gene (5 bases). The CDR3 contains 15 residues. Deletions cut 4 bases from V and 0 bases from J, with 14 bases between. CDR1 is DFQATT and CDR2 is SNEGSKA in the germline V gene (reference sequence).

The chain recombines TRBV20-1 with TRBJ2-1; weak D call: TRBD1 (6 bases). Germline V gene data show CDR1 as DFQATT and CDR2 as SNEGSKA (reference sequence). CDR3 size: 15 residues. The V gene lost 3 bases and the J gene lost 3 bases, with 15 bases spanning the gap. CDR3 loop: CSASARTVSYNEQFF. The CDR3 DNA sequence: TGCAGTGCTAGCGCCCGGACAGTAAGCTACAATGAGCAGTTCTTC.

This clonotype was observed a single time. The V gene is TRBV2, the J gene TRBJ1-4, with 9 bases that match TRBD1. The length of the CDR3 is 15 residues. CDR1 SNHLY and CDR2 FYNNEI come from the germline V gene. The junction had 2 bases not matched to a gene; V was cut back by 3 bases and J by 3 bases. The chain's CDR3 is CASSDGTGPNEKLFF. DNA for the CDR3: TGTGCCAGCAGTGACGGGACAGGGCCTAATGAAAAACTGTTTTTT.

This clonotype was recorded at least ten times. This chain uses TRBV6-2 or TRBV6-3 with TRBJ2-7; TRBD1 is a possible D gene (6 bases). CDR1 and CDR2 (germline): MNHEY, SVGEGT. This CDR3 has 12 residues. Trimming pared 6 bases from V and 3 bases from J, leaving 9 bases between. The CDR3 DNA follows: TGTGCCAGCAGGACAGGACTCTACGAGCAGTACTTC. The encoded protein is CASRTGLYEQYF.

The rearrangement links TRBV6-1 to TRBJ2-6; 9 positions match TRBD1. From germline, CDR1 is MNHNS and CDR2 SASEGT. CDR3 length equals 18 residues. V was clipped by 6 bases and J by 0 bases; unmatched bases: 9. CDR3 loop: CASSLTGTGLSGANVLTF. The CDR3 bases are TGTGCCAGCAGCCTAACCGGGACAGGGCTCTCTGGGGCCAACGTCCTGACTTTC.

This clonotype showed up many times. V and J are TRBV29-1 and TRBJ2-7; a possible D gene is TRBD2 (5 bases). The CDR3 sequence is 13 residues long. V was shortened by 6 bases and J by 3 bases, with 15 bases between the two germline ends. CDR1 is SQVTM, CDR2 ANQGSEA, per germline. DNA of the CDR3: TGCAGCGTCGAATACCCGGGATACTACGAGCAGTACTTC. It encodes CSVEYPGYYEQYF.

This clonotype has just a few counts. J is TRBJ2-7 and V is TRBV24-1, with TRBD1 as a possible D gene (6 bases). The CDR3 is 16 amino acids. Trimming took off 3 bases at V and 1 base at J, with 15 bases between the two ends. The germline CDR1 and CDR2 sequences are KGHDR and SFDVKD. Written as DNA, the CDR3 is TGTGCCACCAGTGATACGGACAGAATTCCTTCCTACGAGCAGTACTTC. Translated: CATSDTDRIPSYEQYF.

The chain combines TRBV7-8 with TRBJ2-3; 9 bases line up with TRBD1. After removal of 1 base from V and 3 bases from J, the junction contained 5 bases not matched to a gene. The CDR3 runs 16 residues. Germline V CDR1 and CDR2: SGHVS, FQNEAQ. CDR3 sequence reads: CASSLDRGLRTDTQYF. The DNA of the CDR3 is TGTGCCAGCAGCTTAGACAGGGGGCTAAGGACAGATACGCAGTATTTT.

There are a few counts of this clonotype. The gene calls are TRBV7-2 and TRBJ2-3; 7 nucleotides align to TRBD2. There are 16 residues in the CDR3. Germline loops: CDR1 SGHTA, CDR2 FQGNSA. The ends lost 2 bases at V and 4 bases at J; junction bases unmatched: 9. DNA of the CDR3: TGTGCCAGCAGCTTAATCGCCGCAGGGAGGGCAGATACGCAGTATTTT. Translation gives CASSLIAAGRADTQYF. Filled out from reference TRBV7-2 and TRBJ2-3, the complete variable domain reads GAGVSQSPSNKVTEKGKDVELRCDPISGHTALYWYRQSLGQGLEFLIYFQGNSAPDKSGLPSDRFSAERTGGSVSTLTIQRTQQEDSAVYLCASSLIAAGRADTQYFGPGTRLTVL.

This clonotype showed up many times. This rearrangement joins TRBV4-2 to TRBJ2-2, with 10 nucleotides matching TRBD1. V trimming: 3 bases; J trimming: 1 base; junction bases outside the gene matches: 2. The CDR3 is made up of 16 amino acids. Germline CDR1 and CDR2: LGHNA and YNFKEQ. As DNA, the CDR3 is TGTGCCAGCAGCCACCGGGACAGGGGGAACACCGGGGAGCTGTTTTTT. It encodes CASSHRDRGNTGELFF.

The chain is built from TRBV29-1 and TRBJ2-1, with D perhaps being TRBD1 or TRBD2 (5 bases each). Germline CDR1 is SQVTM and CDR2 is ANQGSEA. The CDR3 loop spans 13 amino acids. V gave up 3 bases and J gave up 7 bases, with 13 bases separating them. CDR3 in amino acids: CSVDKGRANEQFF. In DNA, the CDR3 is TGCAGCGTTGATAAGGGGCGGGCTAATGAGCAGTTCTTC.